These 30 T cell receptor beta chains came from one sample sequenced in a study of shared clonotypes between healthy human individuals. Assay used: immunoSEQ multiplex PCR; TCRdb lists only in-frame clones, some missing. The data show approximately 2.5 million clones, over 85% seen once. The sequencing sample was made of naive CD4+ T cells from PBMCs. Subset defined: CD45RA+ positively selected. These receptors were obtained from a man younger than 35 in good health. Some clones in this sample may be carry-over from other donors' samples.

The rearrangement links TRBV11-2 to TRBJ1-1; D is undetermined. This CDR3 contains 13 residues. Per germline, CDR1 SGHAT and CDR2 FQNNGV. Trimming cost V 2 bases and J 1 base, with 5 bases left between them. CDR3 in DNA: TGTGCCAGCAGCTTAAGAGAGAACACTGAAGCTTTCTTT. Protein product: CASSLRENTEAFF. The complete variable domain, with remaining parts taken from reference TRBV11-2 and TRBJ1-1, reads EAGVAQSPRYKIIEKRQSVAFWCNPISGHATLYWYQQILGQGPKLLIQFQNNGVVDDSQLPKDRFSAERLKGVDSTLKIQPAKLEDSAVYLCASSLRENTEAFFGQGTRLTVV.

This clone has just one count. The chain couples TRBV9 to TRBJ1-1; D is unresolved. CDR1 and CDR2 from the germline V gene are SGDLS and YYNGEE. Trimming pared 4 bases from V and 3 bases from J, leaving 13 bases between. This CDR3 region has 14 residues. CDR3 coding DNA: TGTGCCAGCAGCCCCTCAGGAGGTGACACTGAAGCTTTCTTT. Translation: CASSPSGGDTEAFF.

The chain links TRBV25-1 to TRBJ1-2; TRBD1 agrees at 8 bases. This CDR3 has 13 amino acids. Germline lookup yields CDR1 MGHDK and CDR2 SYGVNS. V lost 3 bases and J lost 8; bases outside the gene matches: 5. The CDR3 DNA reads TGTGCCAGCAGTGATCGGACAGGGAGCGGCTACACCTTC. It encodes CASSDRTGSGYTF.

This chain uses TRBV5-1 with TRBJ2-1; a weak D match, TRBD2 (6 bases). CDR3 length: 15 residues. Trimming took 4 bases from V and 0 from J, leaving 11 bases between them. Germline values: CDR1 SGHRS, CDR2 YFSETQ. As DNA, the CDR3 is TGCGCCAGCAGCACGGGAGAGAGCTCCTACAATGAGCAGTTCTTC. As protein: CASSTGESSYNEQFF.

The table lists this clone with a few counts. J is TRBJ2-2 and V is TRBV6-5, with TRBD1 matching over 9 bases. With 2 bases clipped from V and 6 bases from J, the junction kept 7 bases outside the gene matches. CDR1 and CDR2 (germline): MNHEY, SVGAGI. CDR3 size: 16 residues. Written as DNA, the CDR3 is TGTGCCAGCAGTTACCGGGGACAGGGTTTTCCCGGGGAGCTGTTTTTT. It encodes CASSYRGQGFPGELFF.

The genes are TRBV6-1 and TRBJ2-1, with 9 positions matching TRBD1. The V gene end was trimmed by 4 bases and the J gene end by 7 bases; junction bases not matched to a gene: 5. The germline V gene encodes CDR1 MNHNS and CDR2 SASEGT. The CDR3 length is 14 residues. The CDR3: CASSGGQGRNEQFF. The CDR3 coding sequence is TGTGCCAGCAGTGGGGGACAGGGAAGGAATGAGCAGTTCTTC.

This chain joins TRBV7-8 and TRBJ2-2; TRBD2 matches at 10 bases. The germline V gene encodes CDR1 SGHVS and CDR2 FQNEAQ. V lost 8 bases to trimming and J lost 3 bases; unmatched junction nucleotides: 6. This CDR3 is 15 amino acids long. As DNA, the CDR3 is TGTGCCAGCGGGTCCGGGACTAGCGACACCGGGGAGCTGTTTTTT. It specifies CASGSGTSDTGELFF.

CDR3 sequence reads: CASSPGTGGARTEAFF. CDR3 bases: TGTGCCAGCAGCCCCGGGACAGGGGGCGCGAGAACTGAAGCTTTCTTT. The chain joins TRBV28 to TRBJ1-1; 12 bases align to TRBD1. With V trimmed by 6 bases and J by 5 bases, 10 bases remained unmatched. Germline CDR1 reads MDHEN; CDR2 reads SYDVKM. The CDR3 length is 16 residues.

The chain employs TRBV9 and TRBJ2-7, with D tentatively TRBD2 (6 bases). Trimming shortened V by 4 bases and J by 6 bases, and 20 bases separated the two germline ends. The length of the CDR3 is 15 residues. Germline V gene sequence: CDR1 SGDLS, CDR2 YYNGEE. CDR3 residues: CASSILGEEDSEQYF. The CDR3 DNA follows: TGTGCCAGCAGCATCTTAGGGGAGGAGGATTCCGAGCAGTACTTC.

A word on this clone: The sample holds other DNA sequences that translate to the same CDR3. This CDR3 is CASSVGQNYGYTF. The CDR3 coding sequence is TGTGCCAGCAGCGTAGGGCAGAACTATGGCTACACCTTC. The chain couples TRBV9 to TRBJ1-2, with no clear D. The CDR3 length is 13 residues. Trimming took off 0 bases at V and 2 bases at J, with 5 bases between the two ends. From germline, CDR1 is SGDLS and CDR2 YYNGEE. The complete variable domain, with remaining parts taken from reference TRBV9 and TRBJ1-2, reads DSGVTQTPKHLITATGQRVTLRCSPRSGDLSVYWYQQSLDQGLQFLIQYYNGEERAKGNILERFSAQQFPDLHSELNLSSLELGDSALYFCASSVGQNYGYTFGSGTRLTVV.

The rearrangement links TRBV5-8 to TRBJ1-1; maybe TRBD1 (5 bases). Trimming removed 4 bases from V and 3 bases from J, with 10 bases in between. This CDR3 comprises 13 residues. From germline, CDR1 is SGHTS and CDR2 YDEGEE. The CDR3 DNA follows: TGTGCCAGCAGCCGGAGGACATACACTGAAGCTTTCTTT. Translating it yields CASSRRTYTEAFF.

V usage is TRBV19 and J usage is TRBJ1-1; possible D gene TRBD1, 6 bases. This CDR3 is 14 amino acids long. Looked up from germline, CDR1 is LNHDA and CDR2 is SQIVND (reference sequence). Trimming stripped 3 bases from V and 4 bases from J, with 12 bases between. In nucleotides, the CDR3 is TGTGCCAGTAGTATGAGAGGGGGTCGCACTGAAGCTTTCTTT. It yields the protein CASSMRGGRTEAFF.

Concerning this clone itself: Other DNA sequences of this sample code for an identical CDR3. The chain carries TRBV5-1 and TRBJ2-3; D tentatively reads TRBD1 or TRBD2 (5 bases each). There are 14 residues in the CDR3. The germline V and J ends were trimmed by 2 bases and 4 bases, with 11 bases remaining between them. Germline assignment: CDR1 SGHRS and CDR2 YFSETQ. CDR3 sequence: CASSFGGRADTQYF. Written as DNA, the CDR3 is TGCGCCAGCAGCTTTGGGGGTAGGGCAGATACGCAGTATTTT.

This rearrangement joins TRBV10-3 to TRBJ2-5; 8 bases are shared with TRBD2. With V trimmed by 3 bases and J by 4 bases, 7 bases remained unmatched. The CDR3 length is 15 residues. The germline V gene has CDR1 ENHRY and CDR2 SYGVKD. In DNA form, the CDR3 reads TGTGCCATCAGTGAAAGAGTAACTAGCGGAGAGACCCAGTACTTC. As protein: CAISERVTSGETQYF.

This clone turned up a few times. The V gene is TRBV6-6, the J gene TRBJ2-1, with D unresolved. Germline assignment: CDR1 MNHNY and CDR2 SVGAGI (reference sequence). The CDR3 spans 12 residues. V lost 4 bases and J lost 10, with 11 bases in between. As DNA, the CDR3 is TGTGCCAGCAGTTCCTCTTCGTTGGAGCAGTTCTTC. Encoded protein: CASSSSSLEQFF.

J is TRBJ1-5 and V is TRBV5-8; D is unresolved. CDR1 is SGHTS, CDR2 YDEGEE, per germline. V was clipped by 3 bases and J by 0 bases, with 7 bases between them. This CDR3 comprises 14 residues. CDR3 nucleotide sequence: TGTGCCAGCAGCTGGGCTTCTAGCAATCAGCCCCAGCATTTT. Its translation is CASSWASSNQPQHF.

In DNA form, the CDR3 reads TGTGCCAGCCTCAATCGGGAGGGGGCGAACACCGGGGAGCTGTTTTTT. This codes for CASLNREGANTGELFF. The rearrangement joins TRBV28 to TRBJ2-2, with 8 bases matching TRBD2. V trimming: 8 bases; J trimming: 0 bases; junction bases outside the gene matches: 8. CDR3 length: 16 amino acids. Germline V gene sequence: CDR1 MDHEN, CDR2 SYDVKM.

The chain uses TRBV13 and TRBJ2-1, with 11 bases aligning to TRBD2. Germline V lookup: CDR1 PRHDT, CDR2 FYEKMQ (reference sequence). V was pared by 2 bases and J by 7 bases, with 7 bases of the junction left unmatched. This CDR3 contains 16 residues. CDR3 DNA: TGTGCCAGCAGCTTATCAACTAGCGGGAGTACGAATGAGCAGTTCTTC. Residues: CASSLSTSGSTNEQFF.

This clone has only a few counts. The V and J genes are TRBV7-9 and TRBJ1-1; TRBD1 is a possible D gene (5 bases). Per the germline V gene, CDR1 is SEHNR and CDR2 is FQNEAQ (reference sequence). The V and J ends lost 0 bases and 6 bases respectively, with 11 bases between them. This CDR3 is 14 amino acids long. CDR3 bases: TGTGCCAGCAGCTTAGCCCCAGGGTTCTCTGAAGCTTTCTTT. Its protein is CASSLAPGFSEAFF.

J is TRBJ2-2 and V is TRBV7-2, with TRBD1 identical over 7 bases. The ends lost 1 base at V and 5 bases at J; junction bases unmatched: 4. Per germline, CDR1 SGHTA and CDR2 FQGNSA. This CDR3 is built from 15 residues. The CDR3 DNA sequence: TGTGCCAGCAGCTTAGAGGGGGCCGTGACCGGGGAGCTGTTTTTT. Encoded protein: CASSLEGAVTGELFF.

Points on this clone: Other nucleotide sequences from this sample produce the same CDR3. The rearrangement links TRBV7-9 to TRBJ1-4; D perhaps matches TRBD1 (6 bases). Germline V gene sequence: CDR1 SEHNR, CDR2 FQNEAQ (reference sequence). This CDR3 is built from 15 residues. V was clipped by 4 bases and J by 0 bases, with 9 bases between them. This CDR3 reads CASSSDRTTNEKLFF. The CDR3 DNA sequence: TGTGCCAGCAGCTCCGACAGGACAACTAATGAAAAACTGTTTTTT.

This chain joins TRBV29-1 and TRBJ2-5; a weak D match, TRBD1 (6 bases). V shed 7 bases and J shed 11 bases, with 17 bases lying between them. Germline CDR1 reads SQVTM; CDR2 reads ANQGSEA. The CDR3 is made up of 11 amino acids. Here the CDR3 reads CSARGGGEQYF. DNA of the CDR3: TGCAGCGCCAGGGGCGGCGGTGAGCAGTACTTC.

The rearrangement joins TRBV7-8 to TRBJ1-2; 8 nucleotides match TRBD1. V lost 9 bases, J lost 3 bases, and 6 bases stayed unmatched. CDR3 size: 13 residues. Looked up from germline, CDR1 is SGHVS and CDR2 is FQNEAQ. This CDR3 reads CASTGQGDYGYTF. CDR3 bases: TGTGCCAGTACCGGACAGGGTGACTATGGCTACACCTTC.

The chain recombines TRBV20-1 with TRBJ2-4; no definite D call. Germline CDR1 reads DFQATT; CDR2 reads SNEGSKA (reference sequence). The CDR3 is 10 amino acids. V was trimmed by 6 bases and J by 7 bases, leaving 7 bases between them. This CDR3 reads CSAQRNIQYF. As DNA, the CDR3 is TGCAGTGCCCAGAGGAACATTCAGTACTTC.

The rearrangement uses TRBV18 and TRBJ2-3, with D perhaps being TRBD1 or TRBD2 (5 bases each). The length of the CDR3 is 13 residues. Germline CDR1 is KGHSH and CDR2 is LQKENI. V was shortened by 1 base and J by 6 bases, with 8 bases between the two germline ends. CDR3 sequence: CASSPRRDDTQYF. The CDR3 DNA reads TGTGCCAGCTCACCACGCCGGGACGATACGCAGTATTTT.

In this sample, this clone turned up once. CDR3 nucleotide sequence: TGCGCCAGCAGCTTGCGGCTAGCGGGGGGGGACTCCTACGAGCAGTACTTC. It codes for CASSLRLAGGDSYEQYF. This rearrangement joins TRBV5-1 to TRBJ2-7; 12 nucleotides match TRBD2. Trimming removed 1 base from V and 0 bases from J; junction bases left unmatched: 5. The CDR3 sequence is 17 residues long. Germline V gene data show CDR1 as SGHRS and CDR2 as YFSETQ. The complete variable domain, with remaining parts taken from reference TRBV5-1 and TRBJ2-7, reads KAGVTQTPRYLIKTRGQQVTLSCSPISGHRSVSWYQQTPGQGLQFLFEYFSETQRNKGNFPGRFSGRQFSNSRSEMNVSTLELGDSALYLCASSLRLAGGDSYEQYFGPGTRLTVT.

The chain has TRBV30 and TRBJ2-3, with D possibly being TRBD2 (6 bases). With 4 bases removed from V and 3 bases from J, the gap between germline ends came to 11 bases. From germline, CDR1 is GTSNPN and CDR2 SVGIG (reference sequence). This CDR3 region has 13 residues. CDR3 DNA: TGTGCCTGGACAGGGAGCGGGACAGATACGCAGTATTTT. It specifies CAWTGSGTDTQYF.

This chain connects TRBV5-8 to TRBJ1-2; 7 bases line up with TRBD1. The CDR3 runs to 15 residues. Germline V gene data show CDR1 as SGHTS and CDR2 as YDEGEE. J was trimmed by 8 bases and V by 2 bases; bases with no gene match: 12. The CDR3 region is CASSFNRGQAGGYTF. As DNA, the CDR3 is TGTGCCAGCAGCTTTAACAGGGGCCAAGCCGGCGGCTACACCTTC.

The DNA for the CDR3 is TGTGCCAGCAGTGAAAATTTAGGAGCGTCCTACAATGAGCAGTTCTTC. It translates to CASSENLGASYNEQFF. The chain is built from TRBV6-1 and TRBJ2-1; D is undetermined. Per germline, CDR1 MNHNS and CDR2 SASEGT. V was pared by 2 bases and J by 1 base, with 12 bases between. The CDR3 is made up of 16 amino acids.

This rearrangement joins TRBV7-2 to TRBJ2-2; D call uncertain. V was shortened by 2 bases and J by 0 bases, with 10 bases between the two germline ends. Germline lookup yields CDR1 SGHTA and CDR2 FQGNSA. The CDR3 covers 16 residues. CDR3 bases: TGTGCCAGCAGCTTATTGGGCTCACCGAACACCGGGGAGCTGTTTTTT. It encodes CASSLLGSPNTGELFF.